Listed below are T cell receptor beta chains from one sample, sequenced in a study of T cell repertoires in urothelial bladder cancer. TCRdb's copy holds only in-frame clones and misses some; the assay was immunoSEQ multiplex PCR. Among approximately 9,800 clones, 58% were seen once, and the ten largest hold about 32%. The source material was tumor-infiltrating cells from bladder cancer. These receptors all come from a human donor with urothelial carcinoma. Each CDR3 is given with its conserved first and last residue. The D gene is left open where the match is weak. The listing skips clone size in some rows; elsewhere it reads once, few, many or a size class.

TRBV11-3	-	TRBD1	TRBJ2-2	TGTGCCAGCAGCTTATTGCCCGGGACAGGGGAGCCGAACACCGGGGAGCTGTTTTTT	CASSLLPGTGEPNTGELFF
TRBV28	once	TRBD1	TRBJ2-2	TGTGCCAGCGGGACAGGTTTCGCGAACACCGGGGAGCTGTTTTTT	CASGTGFANTGELFF
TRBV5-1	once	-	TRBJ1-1	TGCGCCAGCAGCTTGTCGAACAGCTTGAACACTGAAGCTTTCTTT	CASSLSNSLNTEAFF
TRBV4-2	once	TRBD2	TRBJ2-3	TGTGCCAGCAGCCCCTACACAGCGGGGAGCACAGATACGCAGTATTTT	CASSPYTAGSTDTQYF
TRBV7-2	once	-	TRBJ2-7	TGTGCCAGCAGCCCACACCCCTTCGAAATGAGCTCCTACGAGCAGTACTTC	CASSPHPFEMSSYEQYF
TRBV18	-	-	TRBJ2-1	TGTGCCAGCTCACCATTGACAGATCACAATGAGCAGTTCTTC	CASSPLTDHNEQFF
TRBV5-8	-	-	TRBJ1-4	TGTGCCAGCAGCTTGAAATTATCGGGACGTTGGAATGAAAAACTGTTTTTT	CASSLKLSGRWNEKLFF
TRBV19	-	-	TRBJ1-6	TGTGCCAGTAGTATGGAGACAGCCTGGGGACCCCTCCACTTT	CASSMETAWGPLHF
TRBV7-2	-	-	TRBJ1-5	TGTGCCAGCAGCCTAACCCGTGACCCTCCTCAGCCCCAGCATTTT	CASSLTRDPPQPQHF
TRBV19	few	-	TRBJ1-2	TGTGCCAGTAGTATAGCCCCGAGAAGGGGAGTCTATGGCTACACCTTC	CASSIAPRRGVYGYTF
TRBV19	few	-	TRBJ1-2	TGTGCCAGTAGTATTACCGGTTTTTCAGGCTACACCTTC	CASSITGFSGYTF
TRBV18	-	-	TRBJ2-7	TGTGCCAGCTCACCAGTAGGGGACGGGGCCTACGAGCAGTACTTC	CASSPVGDGAYEQYF
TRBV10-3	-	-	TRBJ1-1	TGTGCCAGCAGATTAGGGTTGTACACTGAAGCTTTCTTT	CASRLGLYTEAFF
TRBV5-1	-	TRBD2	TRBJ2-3	TGCGCCAGCAGCTTGAGCGGGGGGGTTCTCGGAGGGCAGTATTTT	CASSLSGGVLGGQYF
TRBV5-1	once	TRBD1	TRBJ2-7	TGCGCCAGCAGCGACCAAGGACAGGGGACTTCCTACGAGCAGTACTTC	CASSDQGQGTSYEQYF
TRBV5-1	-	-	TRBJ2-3	TGCGCCAGCAGCTTGGCCGGAGGGGGCTTAGATACGCAGTATTTT	CASSLAGGGLDTQYF
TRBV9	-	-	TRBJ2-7	TGTGCCAGCAGCGTAGAGGGTAATCCCTCCTACGAGCAGTACTTC	CASSVEGNPSYEQYF
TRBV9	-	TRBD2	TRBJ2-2	TGTGCCAGCAGCGTAGATCCGGGGGGGTACACCGGGGAGCTGTTTTTT	CASSVDPGGYTGELFF
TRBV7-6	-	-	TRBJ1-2	TGTGCCAGCAGCTTAGGCACGTCAGCTTTTAATGGCTACACCTTC	CASSLGTSAFNGYTF
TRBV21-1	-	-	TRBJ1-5	TGTGCCAGCAGCAGCTTTTATCACAGGGGAGGGCAGCCCCAGCATTTT	CASSSFYHRGGQPQHF
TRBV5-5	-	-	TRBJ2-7	TGTGCCAGCAGCTTGGAGGGGAGCTCCTACGAGCAGTACTTC	CASSLEGSSYEQYF
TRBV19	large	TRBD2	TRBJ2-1	TGTGCCAGTAGTAAACTAGCGGGGGGCCTCGACCTCAATGAGCAGTTCTTC	CASSKLAGGLDLNEQFF
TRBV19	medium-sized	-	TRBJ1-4	TGTGCCAGTAGTATCGGATTGCAGGGGATGTTTGAAAAACTGTTTTTT	CASSIGLQGMFEKLFF
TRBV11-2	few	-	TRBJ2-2	TGTGCCAGCAGCCCCCTTGGGATCCAAGGGAACGGGGAGCTGTTTTTT	CASSPLGIQGNGELFF
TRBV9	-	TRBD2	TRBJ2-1	TGTGCCAGCAGCGTAGGGCCCCTATTAGCGGGGGCAAACTCCGAGCAGTTCTTC	CASSVGPLLAGANSEQFF
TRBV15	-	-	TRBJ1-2	TGTGCCACCAGCAGAGACGGGGGGCGATCTTGGAGCTACACCTTC	CATSRDGGRSWSYTF
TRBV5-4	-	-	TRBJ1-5	TGTGCCAGCAGCCCGCCGGGGGGCGAGAGCAATCAGCCCCAGCATTTT	CASSPPGGESNQPQHF
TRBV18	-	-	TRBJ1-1	TGTGCCAGCTCACCAAGGGAGATTGCCACTGAAGCTTTCTTT	CASSPREIATEAFF
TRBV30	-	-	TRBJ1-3	TGTGCCTGGAGTCCCTTTCAGGGGACGGCTGGAAACACCATATATTTT	CAWSPFQGTAGNTIYF
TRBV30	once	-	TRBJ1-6	TGTGCCTGGCGCTCGGAGGTCCCCGGGGGGCGATCACCCCTCCACTTT	CAWRSEVPGGRSPLHF
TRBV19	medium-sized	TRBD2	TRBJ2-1	TGTGCCAGTAGATGGGAGGGAACGAGCTCCTACAATGAGCAGTTCTTC	CASRWEGTSSYNEQFF
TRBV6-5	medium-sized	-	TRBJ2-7	TGTGCCAGCAGTTTGGGCCCTGTAGGGAGCTCCTACGAGCAGTACTTC	CASSLGPVGSSYEQYF
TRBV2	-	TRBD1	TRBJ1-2	TGTGCCAGCAGTGAAGCGCGGGGACAGGGAGCTACCTATGGCTACACCTTC	CASSEARGQGATYGYTF
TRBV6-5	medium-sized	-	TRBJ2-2	TGTGCCAGCAGTTTTTACACCGGGGAGCTGTTTTTT	CASSFYTGELFF
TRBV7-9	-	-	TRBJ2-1	TGTGCCAGCAGCCAAGATATTCCCAATGAGCAGTTCTTC	CASSQDIPNEQFF
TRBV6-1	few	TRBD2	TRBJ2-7	TGTGCCAGCAGCCGAGGACTAGTCGAGCAGTACTTC	CASSRGLVEQYF
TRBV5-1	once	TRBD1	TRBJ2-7	TGCGCCAGCAGCTTGGGACAGGGAAGTTCCGAGCAGTACTTC	CASSLGQGSSEQYF
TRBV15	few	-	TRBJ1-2	TGTGCCACCAGTCGTGGGGTGGGCTATGGCTACACCTTC	CATSRGVGYGYTF
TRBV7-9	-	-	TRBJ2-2	TGTGCCAGCAGCTTAGTGGGCAGTTTGACCGGGGAGCTGTTTTTT	CASSLVGSLTGELFF
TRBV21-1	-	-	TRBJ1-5	TGTGCCAGCAGCAAAGCGAAGGAGAACGGCAATCAGCCCCAGCATTTT	CASSKAKENGNQPQHF
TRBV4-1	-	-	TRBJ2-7	TGCGCCAGCAGCGAGGAACAGGTAGGAGGGTACTACGAGCAGTACTTC	CASSEEQVGGYYEQYF
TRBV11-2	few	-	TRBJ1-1	TGTGCCAGCAGCTCCTATGGGGCCGCTGAAGCTTTCTTT	CASSSYGAAEAFF
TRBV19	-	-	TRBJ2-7	TGTGCCAGTTGCCCAGGGGAAGGCGAGCAGTACTTC	CASCPGEGEQYF
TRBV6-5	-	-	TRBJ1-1	TGTGCCAGCAGTTACGGACGGAACACTGAAGCTTTCTTT	CASSYGRNTEAFF
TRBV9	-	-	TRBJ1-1	TGTGCCAGCAGCGTAGTCGAGGGGAGGACTGAAGCTTTCTTT	CASSVVEGRTEAFF
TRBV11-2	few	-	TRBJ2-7	TGTGCCAGCAGCGCAACTAGCTACCCCACCTACGAGCAGTACTTC	CASSATSYPTYEQYF
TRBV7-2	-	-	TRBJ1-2	TGTGCCAGCAGCTTAGCGTCCGGGCGGCGCGAAGTTTATACTTATGGCTACACCTTC	CASSLASGRREVYTYGYTF
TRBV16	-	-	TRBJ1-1	TGTGCCAGCAGCCAATCGAGGGGGGCGGCTTTCTTT	CASSQSRGAAFF
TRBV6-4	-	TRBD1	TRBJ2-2	TGTGCCAGGGGACAGGGGGTAACCGGGGAGCTGTTTTTT	CARGQGVTGELFF
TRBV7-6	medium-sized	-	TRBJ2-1	TGTGCCAGCAGCTTAGAACTAGCTTTGGGTGCCAATGAGCAGTTCTTC	CASSLELALGANEQFF
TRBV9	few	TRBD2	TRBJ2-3	TGTGCCAGCAGCGTAGGGGCTAGCGGGACCTCTAGCACAGATACGCAGTATTTT	CASSVGASGTSSTDTQYF
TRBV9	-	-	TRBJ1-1	TGTGCCAGCAGCGTAGAACCCGGGAAGGTAGCTTTCTTT	CASSVEPGKVAFF
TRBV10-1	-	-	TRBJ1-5	TGCGCCAGCAGTGAGCTCCAGCCCCAGCATTTT	CASSELQPQHF
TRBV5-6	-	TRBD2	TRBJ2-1	TGTGCCAGCAGCTTATATGGGTTAGCGGGGTCGTACAATGAGCAGTTCTTC	CASSLYGLAGSYNEQFF
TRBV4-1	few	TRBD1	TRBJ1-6	TGCGCCTCCGGGACAGGAAGCTCCTATAATTCACCCCTCCACTTT	CASGTGSSYNSPLHF
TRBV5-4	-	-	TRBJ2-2	TGTGCCAGCACAGCGAACACCGGGGAGCTGTTTTTT	CASTANTGELFF